A selection of T cell receptor beta chains follows, all from one sample in a study of cytomegalovirus exposure and HLA in healthy donors. The method was immunoSEQ multiplex PCR; TCRdb's version includes in-frame clones alone and lacks a portion of them. The repertoire has about 120,000 clones, roughly 72% of them found once; the top ten carry 4.2%. Sequencing was performed on PBMCs. The receptor set was obtained from a woman aged 40 to 50 in good health and CMV-seropositive. Each CDR3 is given without its conserved first and last residue. Each record gives: D gene, V gene, J gene, CDR3 protein. The D gene is left open where the match is weak.

>.|TRBV11-2|TRBJ2-1
ASSPGGDRHYYEQF
>TRBD1|TRBV5-1|TRBJ2-5
ASSAAGTGEETQY
>.|TRBV13|TRBJ2-1
ASSLGLKQNNEQF
>.|TRBV14|TRBJ1-2
ASSQGLHRRGYGYT
>TRBD2|TRBV6-6|TRBJ2-4
ASSSSGTSNIQY
>.|TRBV7-9|TRBJ2-6
ASSLVLSGANVLT
>TRBD1|TRBV19|TRBJ1-2
ASSPQGTSYGYT
>TRBD1|TRBV28|TRBJ2-1
ASRTGTAYNEQF
>.|TRBV12-5|TRBJ1-2
ASGLAARVQGYT
>.|TRBV28|TRBJ2-7
ASSGSVPYEQY
>TRBD2|TRBV11-3|TRBJ2-3
ASSPGLAGRTDTQY
>.|TRBV2|TRBJ2-1
ASSGTFYNEQF
>.|TRBV7-2|TRBJ2-1
ASSLSVEQF
>.|TRBV7-9|TRBJ2-7
SSSGKNRVSYEQY
>.|TRBV19|TRBJ1-2
ASRTGSDGYT
>TRBD1|TRBV28|TRBJ1-1
ASGPAGDRDRTEAF
>.|TRBV2|TRBJ1-5
ASSGGGGEPQH
>.|TRBV5-1|TRBJ2-7
ASGSNYGDIGYEQY
>TRBD2|TRBV10-3|TRBJ2-1
AISPGTSGKFDNEQF
>.|TRBV19|TRBJ1-1
ASSMDRLNTEAF
>.|TRBV7-7|TRBJ1-5
ASSPGHPRHQPQH
>.|TRBV5-1|TRBJ1-2
ASSLEAGRGTNYGYT
>TRBD1|TRBV7-6|TRBJ2-5
ASSWKGQGQETQY
>.|TRBV7-6|TRBJ1-1
ASSSLQTGTEAF
>.|TRBV19|TRBJ1-1
ASMEYTEAF
>.|TRBV5-5|TRBJ1-1
ASSSKLGGTEAF
>.|TRBV21-1|TRBJ2-3
ASSNPLAGGTDTQY
>.|TRBV18|TRBJ1-6
ASSPNRASNSPLH
>.|TRBV29-1|TRBJ2-5
SVEGADQETQY
>TRBD1|TRBV7-3|TRBJ2-1
ASSLGTGPNEQF
>TRBD1|TRBV6-1|TRBJ2-3
ASRGTGGLDTQY